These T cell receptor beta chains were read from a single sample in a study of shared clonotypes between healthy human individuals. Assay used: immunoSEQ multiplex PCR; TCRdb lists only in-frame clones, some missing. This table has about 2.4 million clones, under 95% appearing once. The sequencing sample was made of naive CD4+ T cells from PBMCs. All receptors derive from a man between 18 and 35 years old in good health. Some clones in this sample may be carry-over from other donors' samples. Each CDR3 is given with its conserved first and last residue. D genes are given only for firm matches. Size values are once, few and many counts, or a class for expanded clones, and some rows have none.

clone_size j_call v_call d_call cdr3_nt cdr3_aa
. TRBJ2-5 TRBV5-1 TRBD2 TGCGCCAGCAGCGTCGGGACTAGCGGGAGGGCCGTTGAGACCCAGTACTTC CASSVGTSGRAVETQYF
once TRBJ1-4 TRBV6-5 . TGTGCCAGCAGCGCAGCGGGGACGGCTGAAAAACTGTTTTTT CASSAAGTAEKLFF
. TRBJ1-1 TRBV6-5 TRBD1 TGTGCCAGCAGGGGACAGGGGGCAATAGAAGCTTTCTTT CASRGQGAIEAFF
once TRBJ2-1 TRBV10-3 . TGTGCCATCAGCCCCCTTCAGGACGATGAGCAGTTCTTC CAISPLQDDEQFF
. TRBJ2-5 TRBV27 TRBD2 TGTGCCAGTCGAGAAGGGCGGGAGGGCCGGACCCAGTACTTC CASREGREGRTQYF
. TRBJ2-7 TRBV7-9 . TGTGCCAGCAGCTTAGGGCCCGGGCAGTACTTC CASSLGPGQYF
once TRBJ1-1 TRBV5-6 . TGTGCCAGCAGCTTTGGTACGGGCTACACTGAAGCTTTCTTT CASSFGTGYTEAFF
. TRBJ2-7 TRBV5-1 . TGCGCCAGCAGCTTGGTGCAGGGGAACTCCTACGAGCAGTACTTC CASSLVQGNSYEQYF
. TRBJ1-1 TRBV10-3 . TGTGCCACCTTGTCCGGGGCAGGGAACACTGAAGCTTTCTTT CATLSGAGNTEAFF
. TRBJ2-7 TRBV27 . TGTGCCAGCAGTTTATCCTCCCAGGCTTCAACCTACGAGCAGTACTTC CASSLSSQASTYEQYF
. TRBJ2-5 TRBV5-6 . TGTGCCAGCAGGCCCCAGGGCGGACAAGAGACCCAGTACTTC CASRPQGGQETQYF
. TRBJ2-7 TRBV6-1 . TGTGCCAGCAGTGAAATTGGAGGTGGGGGACCCTACGAGCAGTACTTC CASSEIGGGGPYEQYF
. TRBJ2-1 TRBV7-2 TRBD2 TGTGCCAGCAGCTTGGGACTAGCGAGGAGGAGTGAGCAGTTCTTC CASSLGLARRSEQFF
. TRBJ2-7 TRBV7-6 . TGTGCCAGCAGCTTAGCCGGGGGATCGGGCGAGCAGTACTTC CASSLAGGSGEQYF
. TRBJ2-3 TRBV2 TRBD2 TGTGCCAGCAGAACGACTAGCGGGAGGAGCACAGATACGCAGTATTTT CASRTTSGRSTDTQYF
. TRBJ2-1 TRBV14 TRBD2 TGTGCCAGCAGCCGCGGGACTAGCGGTTACAATGAGCAGTTCTTC CASSRGTSGYNEQFF
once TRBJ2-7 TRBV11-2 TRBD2 TGTGCCAGCAGCTTAGTCGGGAGGGCGGGCTACGAGCAGTACTTC CASSLVGRAGYEQYF
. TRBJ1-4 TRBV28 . TGTGCCAGCACCGACTGGGAACGTAATGAAAAACTGTTTTTT CASTDWERNEKLFF
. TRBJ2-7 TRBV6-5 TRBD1 TGTGCCAGCAGTTCGACAGGGGGCGGGCAGTACTTC CASSSTGGGQYF
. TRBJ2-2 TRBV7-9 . TGTGCCAGCAGCCGCCCAGTAGGGAACACCGGGGAGCTGTTTTTT CASSRPVGNTGELFF
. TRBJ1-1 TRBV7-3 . TGTGCCAGCCTTAAAGACACTCCCGTGGGTGAAGCTTTCTTT CASLKDTPVGEAFF
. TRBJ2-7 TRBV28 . TGTGCCAGCAGGACCCCAGGGTCCACCTACGAGCAGTACTTC CASRTPGSTYEQYF
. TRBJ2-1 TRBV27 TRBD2 TGTGCCAGCAGCCCCCTGGCGGGAGGTGGCAATGAGCAGTTCTTC CASSPLAGGGNEQFF
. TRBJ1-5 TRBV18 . TGTGCCAGCTCACCAAGCTTAGTCCAGAATCAGCCCCAGCATTTT CASSPSLVQNQPQHF
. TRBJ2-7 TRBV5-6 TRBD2 TGTGCCAGCAGCTGGGGACTAGCGGGAGGAGGCGAGCAGTACTTC CASSWGLAGGGEQYF
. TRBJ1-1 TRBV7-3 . TGTGCCAGCAGCCCCCGACCGGGCCCCCGTGAAGCTTTCTTT CASSPRPGPREAFF
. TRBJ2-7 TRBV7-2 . TGTGCCAGCAGCCCCCCGTGGGACGAGCAGTACTTC CASSPPWDEQYF
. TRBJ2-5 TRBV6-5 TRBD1 TGTGCCAGCACCCCTCCGGGACAGTACCAAGAGACCCAGTACTTC CASTPPGQYQETQYF
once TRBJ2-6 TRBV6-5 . TGTGCCAGCAGTTCTGGGGCCAACGTCCTGACTTTC CASSSGANVLTF
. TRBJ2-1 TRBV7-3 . TGTGCCAGCAGCTATAGCTCCTACAATGAGCAGTTCTTC CASSYSSYNEQFF
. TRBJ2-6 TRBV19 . TGTGCCAGTAGTATAGGGCCAAAATGGGGGGCCAACGTCCTGACTTTC CASSIGPKWGANVLTF
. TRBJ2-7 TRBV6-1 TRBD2 TGTGCCAGCAGTTTCGGACTAGCCTACGAGCAGTACTTC CASSFGLAYEQYF
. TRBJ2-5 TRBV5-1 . TGCGCCAGCAGCTTCTTAGCGGAGTTGGGAGAGACCCAGTACTTC CASSFLAELGETQYF
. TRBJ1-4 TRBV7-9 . TGTGCCAGCAGCTTTCGGACCGATAATGAAAAACTGTTTTTT CASSFRTDNEKLFF
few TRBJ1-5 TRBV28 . TGTGCCAGCAGTGCCTTCTATCAGCCCCAGCATTTT CASSAFYQPQHF
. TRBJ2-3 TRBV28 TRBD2 TGTGCCAGCAGTCGGGGACTAGCGGGAGGAGTAGATACGCAGTATTTT CASSRGLAGGVDTQYF
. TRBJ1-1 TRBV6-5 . TGTGCCAGCAGTTACCGACCGGGGGCTTATACTGAAGCTTTCTTT CASSYRPGAYTEAFF
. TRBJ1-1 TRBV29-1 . TGCAGCGTTGGGGGAGGCACTGAAGCTTTCTTT CSVGGGTEAFF
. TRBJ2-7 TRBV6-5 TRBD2 TGTGCCAGCAGTTACGACGGAGCGGGAGTCGACGAGCAGTACTTC CASSYDGAGVDEQYF
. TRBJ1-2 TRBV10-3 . TGTGCCATCAGTCCTAGGGGGAACTATGGCTACACCTTC CAISPRGNYGYTF
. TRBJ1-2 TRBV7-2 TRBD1 TGTGCCAGCAGCGGAACAGGGGGCGCGATCTATGGCTACACCTTC CASSGTGGAIYGYTF
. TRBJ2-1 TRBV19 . TGTGCCAGTAGTATAGAGGGAAGCTCCTACAATGAGCAGTTCTTC CASSIEGSSYNEQFF
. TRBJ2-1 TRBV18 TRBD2 TGTGCCAGCTCACCACGGGGACTACCGACCGCATACAATGAGCAGTTCTTC CASSPRGLPTAYNEQFF
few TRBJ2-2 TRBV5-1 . TGCGCCAGCAGCTTGGAGGGCGGGGAGCTGTTTTTT CASSLEGGELFF
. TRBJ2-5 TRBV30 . TGTGCCTGGAGTCTGACTAACCAAGAGACCCAGTACTTC CAWSLTNQETQYF
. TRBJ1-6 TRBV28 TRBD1 TGTGCCAGCAGAGCCCGGGGGGACAGGAGTTCACCCCTCCACTTT CASRARGDRSSPLHF
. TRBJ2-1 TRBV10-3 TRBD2 TGTGCAACTAGCGGGAGGGCCGTTGAGCAGTTCTTC CATSGRAVEQFF
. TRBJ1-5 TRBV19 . TGTGCCAGTAGTATCGCCAGACTACAGCCCCAGCATTTT CASSIARLQPQHF
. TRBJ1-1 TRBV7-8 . TGTGCCAGCAGCCCCTGGGGTAGGGGCAGGGGAGTCGGGACTGAAGCTTTCTTT CASSPWGRGRGVGTEAFF
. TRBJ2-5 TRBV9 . TGTGCCAGCAGCACGAGCCTGGGGGCCCAAGAGACCCAGTACTTC CASSTSLGAQETQYF
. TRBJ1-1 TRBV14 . TGTGCCAGCAGCCAAGAGATTGGGGGAGGGGGTATGAACACTGAAGCTTTCTTT CASSQEIGGGGMNTEAFF
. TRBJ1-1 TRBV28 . TGTGCCAGCAGCTCAGGGGATTTGAACACTGAAGCTTTCTTT CASSSGDLNTEAFF
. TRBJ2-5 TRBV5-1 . TGCGCCAGCAGCTTTCCCACAGGGTCTGGGGAGACCCAGTACTTC CASSFPTGSGETQYF
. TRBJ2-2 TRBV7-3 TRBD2 TGTGCCAGCAGCTTAATTGGCGGGAGGGCCTCCGGGGAGCTGTTTTTT CASSLIGGRASGELFF
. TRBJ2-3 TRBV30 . TGTGCCTGGACTAGTGGGAGAGGGGATACGCAGTATTTT CAWTSGRGDTQYF
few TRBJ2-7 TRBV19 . TGTGCCAGTAGGGGGAGAATCTCCTACGAGCAGTACTTC CASRGRISYEQYF